This T cell receptor (beta chain) was retrieved from a study of T-cell reconstitution after alpha-beta-depleted transplantation in children. Using unique molecular identifiers, the investigators prepared the TCRbeta library. TCRdb analysed the PCR reads with MiXCR anew, one entry per CDR3 protein. In the table there are some 15,000 distinct CDR3 sequences, around 5% of which are singletons. The V gene's germline CDR1 is PRHDT and CDR2 FYEKMQ (reference sequence). This CDR3 comprises 15 residues. Between the trimmed V and J ends, which lost 4 bases and 4 bases, there was a span of 16 bases. This specimen was PBMCs, taken before TCRalphabeta/CD19-depleted stem cell transplant. The clonotype was recovered from a boy aged 5-17 years with acute lymphoblastic leukemia, due to receive a stem cell transplant. The chain employs TRBV13 and TRBJ1-1; the D gene is possibly TRBD1 (6 bases). DNA of the CDR3: TGTGCCAGCAGCTATACAGGGTACGGAGGCACTGAAGCTTTCTTT. Translated, it gives CASSYTGYGGTEAFF.